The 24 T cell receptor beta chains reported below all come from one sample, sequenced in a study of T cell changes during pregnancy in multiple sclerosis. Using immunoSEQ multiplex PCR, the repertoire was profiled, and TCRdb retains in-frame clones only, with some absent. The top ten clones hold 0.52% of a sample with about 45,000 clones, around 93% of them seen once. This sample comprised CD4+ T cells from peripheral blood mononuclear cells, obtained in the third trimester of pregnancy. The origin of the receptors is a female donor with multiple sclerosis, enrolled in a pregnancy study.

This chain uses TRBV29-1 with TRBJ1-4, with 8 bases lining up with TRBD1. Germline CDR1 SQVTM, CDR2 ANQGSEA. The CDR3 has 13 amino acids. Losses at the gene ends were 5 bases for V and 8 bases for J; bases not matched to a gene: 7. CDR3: CSVLGRGQEKLFF. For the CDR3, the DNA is TGCAGCGTTCTCGGCAGGGGGCAAGAAAAACTGTTTTTT.

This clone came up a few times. The chain's CDR3 is CASSVDSGVSTDTQYF. CDR3 nucleotides: TGTGCCAGCAGCGTAGATAGCGGGGTTAGCACAGATACGCAGTATTTT. The rearrangement uses TRBV5-5 and TRBJ2-3, with 8 bases that match TRBD2. CDR1 and CDR2 (germline): SGHKS, YYEKEE (reference sequence). V was pared by 4 bases and J by 0 bases, with 7 bases of the junction left unmatched. This CDR3 has 16 residues.

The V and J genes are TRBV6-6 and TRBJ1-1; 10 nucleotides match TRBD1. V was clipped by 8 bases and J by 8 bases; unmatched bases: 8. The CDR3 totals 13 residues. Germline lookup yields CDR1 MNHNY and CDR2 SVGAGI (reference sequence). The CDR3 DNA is TGTGCCAGCGGGGGGGACAGGGGCGTCGAAGCTTTCTTT. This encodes CASGGDRGVEAFF.

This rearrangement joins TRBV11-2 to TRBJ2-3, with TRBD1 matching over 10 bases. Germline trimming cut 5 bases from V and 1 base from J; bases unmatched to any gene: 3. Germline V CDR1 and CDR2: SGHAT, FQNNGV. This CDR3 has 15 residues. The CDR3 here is CASSRTGGRTDTQYF. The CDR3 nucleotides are TGTGCCAGCAGCCGGACAGGGGGGCGCACAGATACGCAGTATTTT. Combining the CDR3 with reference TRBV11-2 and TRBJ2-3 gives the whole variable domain EAGVAQSPRYKIIEKRQSVAFWCNPISGHATLYWYQQILGQGPKLLIQFQNNGVVDDSQLPKDRFSAERLKGVDSTLKIQPAKLEDSAVYLCASSRTGGRTDTQYFGPGTRLTVL.

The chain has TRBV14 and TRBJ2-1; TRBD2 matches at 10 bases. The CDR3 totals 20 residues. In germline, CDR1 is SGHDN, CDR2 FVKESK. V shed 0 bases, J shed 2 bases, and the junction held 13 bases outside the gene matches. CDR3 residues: CASSQDFTSGALPPYNEQFF. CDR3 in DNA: TGTGCCAGCAGCCAAGATTTTACTAGCGGGGCCCTACCCCCCTACAATGAGCAGTTCTTC.

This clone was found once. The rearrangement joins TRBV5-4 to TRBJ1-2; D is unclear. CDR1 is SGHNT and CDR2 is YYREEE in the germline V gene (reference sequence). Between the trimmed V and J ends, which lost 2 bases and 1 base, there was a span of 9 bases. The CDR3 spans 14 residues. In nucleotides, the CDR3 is TGTGCCAGCAGCTTTGCCGGTCTTAACTATGGCTACACCTTC. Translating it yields CASSFAGLNYGYTF.

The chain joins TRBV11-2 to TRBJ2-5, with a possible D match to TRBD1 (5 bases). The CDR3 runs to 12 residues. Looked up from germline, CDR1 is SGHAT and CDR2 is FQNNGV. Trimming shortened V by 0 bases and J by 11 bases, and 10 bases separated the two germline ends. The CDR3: CASSLEIGAQYF. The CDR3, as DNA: TGTGCCAGCAGCTTAGAAATAGGGGCACAGTACTTC.

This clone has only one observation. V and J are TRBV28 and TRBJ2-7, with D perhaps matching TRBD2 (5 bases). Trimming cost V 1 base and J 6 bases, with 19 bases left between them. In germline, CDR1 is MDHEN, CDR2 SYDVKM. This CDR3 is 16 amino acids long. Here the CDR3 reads CASSLFVGATLGEQYF. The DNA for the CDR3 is TGTGCCAGCAGTTTATTTGTGGGAGCCACGTTAGGCGAGCAGTACTTC.

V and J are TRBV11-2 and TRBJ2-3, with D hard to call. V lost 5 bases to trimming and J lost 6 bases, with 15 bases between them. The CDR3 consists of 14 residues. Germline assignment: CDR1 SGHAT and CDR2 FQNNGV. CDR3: CASSRPPEVDTQYF. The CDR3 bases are TGTGCCAGCAGCCGGCCCCCCGAGGTTGATACGCAGTATTTT.

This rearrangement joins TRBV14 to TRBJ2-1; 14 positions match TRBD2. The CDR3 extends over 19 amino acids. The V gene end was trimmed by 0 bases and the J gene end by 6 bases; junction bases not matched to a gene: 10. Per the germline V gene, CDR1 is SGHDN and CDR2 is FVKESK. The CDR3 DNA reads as TGTGCCAGCAGCCAAGATCTTCCTTATGGACTAGCGGGAGGCAATGAGCAGTTCTTC. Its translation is CASSQDLPYGLAGGNEQFF.

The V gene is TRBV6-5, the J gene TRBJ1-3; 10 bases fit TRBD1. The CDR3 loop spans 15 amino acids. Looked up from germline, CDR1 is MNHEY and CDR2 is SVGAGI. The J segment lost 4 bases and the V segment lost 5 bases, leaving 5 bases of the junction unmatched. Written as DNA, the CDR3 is TGTGCCAGCAGTCAGACAGGGGGCCAAGGAAACACCATATATTTT. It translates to CASSQTGGQGNTIYF.

The CDR3 sequence: CASSPGADTQYF. CDR3 bases: TGCGCCAGCAGTCCAGGGGCAGATACGCAGTATTTT. The rearrangement joins TRBV10-2 to TRBJ2-3, with D possibly being TRBD1 (6 bases). This CDR3 has 12 amino acids. V gave up 5 bases and J gave up 4 bases, with 7 bases separating them. Per the germline V gene, CDR1 is WSHSY and CDR2 is SAAADI.

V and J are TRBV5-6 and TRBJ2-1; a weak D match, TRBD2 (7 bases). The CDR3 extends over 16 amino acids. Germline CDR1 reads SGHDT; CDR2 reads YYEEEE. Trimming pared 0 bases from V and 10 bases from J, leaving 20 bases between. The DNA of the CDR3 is TGTGCCAGCAGCTTGGAGGGGGGGAGGAGGTTTCGGGAGCAGTTCTTC. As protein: CASSLEGGRRFREQFF.

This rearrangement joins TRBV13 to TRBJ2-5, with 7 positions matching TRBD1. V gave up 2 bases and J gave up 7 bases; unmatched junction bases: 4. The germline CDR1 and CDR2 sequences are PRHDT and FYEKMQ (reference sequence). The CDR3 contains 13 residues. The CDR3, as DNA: TGTGCCAGCAGCTTACAGGGGGTGGTGACCCAGTACTTC. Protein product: CASSLQGVVTQYF.

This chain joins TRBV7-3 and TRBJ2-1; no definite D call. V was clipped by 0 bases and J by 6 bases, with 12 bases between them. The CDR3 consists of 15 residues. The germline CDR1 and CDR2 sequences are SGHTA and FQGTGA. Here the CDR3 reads CASSLTQTGINEQFF. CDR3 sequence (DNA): TGTGCCAGCAGCTTAACGCAAACCGGTATCAATGAGCAGTTCTTC.

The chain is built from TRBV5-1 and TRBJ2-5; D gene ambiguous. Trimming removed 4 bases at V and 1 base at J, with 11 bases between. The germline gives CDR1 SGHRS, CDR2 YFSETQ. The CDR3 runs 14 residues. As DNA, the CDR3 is TGCGCCAGCAGCGCCGCTCCTAGCCAAGAGACCCAGTACTTC. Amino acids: CASSAAPSQETQYF.

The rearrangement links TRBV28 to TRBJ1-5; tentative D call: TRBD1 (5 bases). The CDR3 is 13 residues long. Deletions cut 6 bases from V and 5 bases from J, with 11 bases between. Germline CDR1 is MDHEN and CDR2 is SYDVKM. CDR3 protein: CASRKTAHQPQHF. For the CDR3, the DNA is TGTGCCAGCAGAAAGACAGCTCATCAGCCCCAGCATTTT.

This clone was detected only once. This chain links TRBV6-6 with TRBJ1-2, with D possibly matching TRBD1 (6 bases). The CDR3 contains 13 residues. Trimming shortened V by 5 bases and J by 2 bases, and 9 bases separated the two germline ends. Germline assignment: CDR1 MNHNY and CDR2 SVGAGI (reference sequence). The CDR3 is CASSGTGNYGYTF. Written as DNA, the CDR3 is TGTGCCAGCAGTGGAACAGGGAACTATGGCTACACCTTC.

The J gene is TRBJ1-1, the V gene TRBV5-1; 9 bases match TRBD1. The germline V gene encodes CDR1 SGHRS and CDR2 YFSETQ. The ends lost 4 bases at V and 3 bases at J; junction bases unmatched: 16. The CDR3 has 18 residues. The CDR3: CASSTPLQGAHVDTEAFF. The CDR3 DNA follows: TGCGCCAGCAGCACACCACTACAGGGGGCGCATGTGGACACTGAAGCTTTCTTT.

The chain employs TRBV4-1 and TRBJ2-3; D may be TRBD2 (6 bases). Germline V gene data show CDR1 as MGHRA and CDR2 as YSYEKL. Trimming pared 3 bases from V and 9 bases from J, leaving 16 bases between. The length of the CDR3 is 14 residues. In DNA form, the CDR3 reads TGCGCCAGCAGCCACCCCCTTACCCGGGAGACGCAGTATTTT. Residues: CASSHPLTRETQYF.

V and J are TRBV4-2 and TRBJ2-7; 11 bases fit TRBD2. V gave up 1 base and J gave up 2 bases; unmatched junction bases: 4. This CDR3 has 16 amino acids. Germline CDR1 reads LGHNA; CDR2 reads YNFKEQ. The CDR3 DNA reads TGTGCCAGCAGCCAAGCCGGGACTAGCGGCACCTACGAGCAGTACTTC. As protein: CASSQAGTSGTYEQYF.

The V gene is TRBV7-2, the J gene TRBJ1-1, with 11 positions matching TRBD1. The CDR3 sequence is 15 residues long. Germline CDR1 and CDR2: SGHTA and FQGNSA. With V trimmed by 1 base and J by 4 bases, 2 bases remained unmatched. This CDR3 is CASSLDGTGGTEAFF. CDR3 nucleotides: TGTGCCAGCAGCTTAGATGGGACAGGGGGCACTGAAGCTTTCTTT.

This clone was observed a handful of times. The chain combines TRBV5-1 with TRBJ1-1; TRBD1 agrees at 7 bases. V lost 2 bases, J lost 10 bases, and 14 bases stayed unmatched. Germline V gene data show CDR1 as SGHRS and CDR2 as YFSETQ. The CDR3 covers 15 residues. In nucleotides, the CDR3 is TGCGCCAGCAGCTTACGGGTTGAGGGGGCGGGAGGAGCTTTCTTT. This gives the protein CASSLRVEGAGGAFF.

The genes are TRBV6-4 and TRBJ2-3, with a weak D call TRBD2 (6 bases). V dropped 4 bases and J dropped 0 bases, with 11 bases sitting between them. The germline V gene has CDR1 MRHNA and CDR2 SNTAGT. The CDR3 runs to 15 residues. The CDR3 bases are TGTGCCAGCAGTGCCGACGGGACTAGCACAGATACGCAGTATTTT. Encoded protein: CASSADGTSTDTQYF.